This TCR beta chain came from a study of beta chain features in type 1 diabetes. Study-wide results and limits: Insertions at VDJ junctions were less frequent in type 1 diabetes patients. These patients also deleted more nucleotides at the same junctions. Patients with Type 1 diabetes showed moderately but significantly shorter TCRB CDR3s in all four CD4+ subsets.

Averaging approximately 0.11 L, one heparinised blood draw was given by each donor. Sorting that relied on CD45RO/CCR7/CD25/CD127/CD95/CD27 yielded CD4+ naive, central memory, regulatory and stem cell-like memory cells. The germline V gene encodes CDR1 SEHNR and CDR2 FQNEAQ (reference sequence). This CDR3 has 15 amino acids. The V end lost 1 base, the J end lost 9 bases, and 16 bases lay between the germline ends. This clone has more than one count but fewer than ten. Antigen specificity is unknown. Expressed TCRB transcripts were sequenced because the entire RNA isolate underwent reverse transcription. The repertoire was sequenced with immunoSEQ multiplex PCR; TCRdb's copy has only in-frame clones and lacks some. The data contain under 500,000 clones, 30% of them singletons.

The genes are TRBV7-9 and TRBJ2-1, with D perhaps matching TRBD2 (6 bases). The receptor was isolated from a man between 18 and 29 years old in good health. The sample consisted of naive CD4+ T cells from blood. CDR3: CASSLVWSGAGEQFF. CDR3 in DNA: TGTGCCAGCAGCTTAGTCTGGAGCGGAGCGGGTGAGCAGTTCTTC.